Shown below are 25 T cell receptor beta chains from a single sample sequenced in a study of shared clonotypes between healthy human individuals. Data came from immunoSEQ multiplex PCR; TCRdb stores just in-frame clones and leaves some out. The top ten hold more than 1.5% of the sample, which has about 2.2 million clones, around 93% seen once. Naive CD8 isolation took CD45RO-negative cells positively selected for CCR7 and excluded terminally differentiated effector memory CD45RA+ cells. Sequences were obtained from naive CD8+ T cells from PBMCs. The receptors derive from a man younger than 30 in good health. Some clones in this sample may be carry-over from other donors' samples.

CDR3 region: CASSFDPSGRAGGNEQFF. CDR3 coding DNA: TGTGCCAGCAGCTTCGACCCTAGCGGGAGGGCCGGAGGCAATGAGCAGTTCTTC. The chain uses TRBV7-9 and TRBJ2-1, with 12 bases lining up with TRBD2. Germline V CDR1 and CDR2: SEHNR, FQNEAQ (reference sequence). The CDR3 has 18 residues. J gave up 6 bases and V 3 bases, and 12 bases lay outside the gene matches.

V gene TRBV27 combines with J gene TRBJ2-1; 8 bases are a match to TRBD2. Germline lookup yields CDR1 MNHEY and CDR2 SMNVEV (reference sequence). This CDR3 comprises 16 residues. J was trimmed by 2 bases and V by 7 bases; bases with no gene match: 10. This CDR3 reads CASTTRLAPPYNEQFF. DNA for the CDR3: TGTGCCAGCACAACCAGACTAGCGCCACCCTACAATGAGCAGTTCTTC.

The chain joins TRBV9 to TRBJ2-1; D unclear. Germline V lookup: CDR1 SGDLS, CDR2 YYNGEE. The length of the CDR3 is 13 residues. V was pared by 4 bases and J by 9 bases, with 14 bases between. CDR3 amino acids: CASSPRLVPEQFF. CDR3 coding DNA: TGTGCCAGCAGCCCTCGATTGGTCCCTGAGCAGTTCTTC.

Comment on this clone: Other DNA sequences in the sample encode the same CDR3. This rearrangement joins TRBV28 to TRBJ2-7; unclear D gene. V was pared by 3 bases and J by 0 bases, with 12 bases between. Looked up from germline, CDR1 is MDHEN and CDR2 is SYDVKM. This CDR3 is 15 amino acids long. The CDR3 DNA follows: TGTGCCAGCAGTTTCGGTGGACCGGGCTCCTACGAGCAGTACTTC. The encoded protein is CASSFGGPGSYEQYF.

This chain connects TRBV19 to TRBJ2-5, with 9 bases lining up with TRBD2. The V gene end was trimmed by 6 bases and the J gene end by 6 bases; junction bases not matched to a gene: 5. Germline values: CDR1 LNHDA, CDR2 SQIVND (reference sequence). CDR3 length equals 13 residues. The CDR3 DNA reads as TGTGCCAGTAGCCCCCCTAGCGGGAAGACCCAGTACTTC. It encodes CASSPPSGKTQYF.

This sequence joins TRBV29-1 and TRBJ1-4; 8 nucleotides line up with TRBD1. The CDR3 has 15 residues. Germline trimming cut 5 bases from V and 4 bases from J; bases unmatched to any gene: 9. From germline, CDR1 is SQVTM and CDR2 ANQGSEA. Here the CDR3 DNA reads TGCAGCGTTCTGTATGCGGACAGGGTTAATGAAAAACTGTTTTTT. It codes for CSVLYADRVNEKLFF.

This sequence joins TRBV5-1 and TRBJ1-1; D gene ambiguous. This CDR3 contains 12 residues. With 4 bases removed from V and 6 bases from J, the gap between germline ends came to 10 bases. Germline V CDR1 and CDR2: SGHRS, YFSETQ. The CDR3 coding sequence is TGCGCCAGCAGCCTGGGAGTCCCTGAAGCTTTCTTT. Its protein is CASSLGVPEAFF.

In regard to this clone: One junction end does not reproduce the germline sequence, and a read error may be involved. The chain employs TRBV11-3 and TRBJ2-3; D assignment may be TRBD1 or TRBD2 (6 bases each). Germline lookup yields CDR1 SGHNT and CDR2 YENEEA. This CDR3 region has 15 residues. CDR3 nucleotides: TGTGCCAGCAGCTTAGGCGGGGAATGGACAGATACGCAATATTTT. Its translation is CASSLGGEWTDTQYF.

The chain couples TRBV4-1 to TRBJ2-7; D unclear. The CDR3 is made up of 15 amino acids. Germline loops: CDR1 MGHRA, CDR2 YSYEKL. The ends were cut back, 1 base at V and 0 bases at J, with 10 bases in the middle. The CDR3 coding sequence is TGCGCCAGCAGCCAAGTCCAGACGAGCTCCTACGAGCAGTACTTC. Protein sequence: CASSQVQTSSYEQYF.

Here the CDR3 reads CASSVALGSPNTGELFF. CDR3 DNA sequence: TGTGCCAGCAGCGTAGCCCTGGGATCTCCGAACACCGGGGAGCTGTTTTTT. The chain combines TRBV9 with TRBJ2-2; D remains ambiguous. The CDR3 extends over 17 amino acids. Germline values: CDR1 SGDLS, CDR2 YYNGEE. V was pared by 0 bases and J by 0 bases, with 12 bases between.

This rearrangement joins TRBV27 to TRBJ2-7, with 10 bases fitting TRBD2. CDR3 length: 17 residues. Per the germline V gene, CDR1 is MNHEY and CDR2 is SMNVEV (reference sequence). V shed 1 base and J 0 bases; nucleotides not matched to a gene: 6. As DNA, the CDR3 is TGTGCCAGCAGTTTATTATCGCCTAGCGGGAGCTCCTACGAGCAGTACTTC. Translation: CASSLLSPSGSSYEQYF.

The rearrangement links TRBV6-5 to TRBJ2-2, with D unresolved. From germline, CDR1 is MNHEY and CDR2 SVGAGI. This CDR3 is built from 11 residues. Trimming stripped 7 bases from V and 7 bases from J, with 7 bases between. The CDR3 DNA reads as TGTGCCAGCACCGAGAACGGGGAGCTGTTTTTT. It translates to CASTENGELFF.

The J gene is TRBJ2-6, the V gene TRBV10-3, with D hard to call. This CDR3 has 17 residues. With 6 bases removed from V and 0 bases from J, the gap between germline ends came to 15 bases. Germline lookup yields CDR1 ENHRY and CDR2 SYGVKD. The CDR3 region is CAIRVLDANSGANVLTF. The DNA of the CDR3 is TGTGCCATCAGGGTGCTCGACGCAAACTCTGGGGCCAACGTCCTGACTTTC.

V and J are TRBV4-1 and TRBJ2-4; TRBD1 might be the D (5 bases). The CDR3 totals 13 residues. Germline-derived CDR1 and CDR2 are MGHRA and YSYEKL. The V and J ends lost 1 base and 6 bases respectively, with 7 bases between them. The CDR3: CASSQGQGNIQYF. The CDR3 DNA reads TGCGCCAGCAGCCAAGGGCAGGGAAACATTCAGTACTTC.

Details on this clone: The sample carries other DNA sequences with the same CDR3. The chain joins TRBV6-6 to TRBJ2-7; 10 nucleotides agree with TRBD2. Germline V gene lookup returns CDR1 MNHNY and CDR2 SVGAGI (reference sequence). This CDR3 contains 15 residues. V lost 0 bases and J lost 4; bases outside the gene matches: 3. CDR3 sequence: CASSYSPSGSYEQYF. CDR3 in DNA: TGTGCCAGCAGTTACTCACCTAGCGGGAGTTACGAGCAGTACTTC.

The chain carries TRBV27 and TRBJ2-7, with no clear D. This CDR3 spans 16 amino acids. CDR1 MNHEY and CDR2 SMNVEV come from the germline V gene (reference sequence). With 0 bases removed from V and 3 bases from J, the gap between germline ends came to 15 bases. CDR3 protein: CASSLSWAPRYYEQYF. The CDR3 DNA follows: TGTGCCAGCAGTTTATCGTGGGCACCACGCTACTACGAGCAGTACTTC.

The chain employs TRBV28 and TRBJ1-2; D remains unclear. Germline lookup yields CDR1 MDHEN and CDR2 SYDVKM. V was trimmed by 3 bases and J by 3 bases, leaving 5 bases between them. The CDR3 loop spans 12 amino acids. CDR3 amino acids: CASSFTYYGYTF. The CDR3 nucleotides are TGTGCCAGCAGTTTCACGTACTATGGCTACACCTTC.

This rearrangement joins TRBV27 to TRBJ2-5, with D perhaps TRBD2 (5 bases). V was clipped by 3 bases and J by 2 bases, with 13 bases between them. The CDR3 is 15 amino acids. Germline V lookup: CDR1 MNHEY, CDR2 SMNVEV (reference sequence). CDR3 protein: CASSLKGSGQETQYF. In DNA, the CDR3 is TGTGCCAGCAGTTTGAAAGGGTCGGGGCAAGAGACCCAGTACTTC.

The V and J genes are TRBV2 and TRBJ2-7, with D possibly TRBD1 on 6 matching bases. Trimming pared 1 base from V and 3 bases from J, leaving 13 bases between. Looked up from germline, CDR1 is SNHLY and CDR2 is FYNNEI. The CDR3 has 15 amino acids. The CDR3 region has the DNA TGTGCCAGCAGTGAAGGGCAGGGGCAAATCTACGAGCAGTACTTC. Translating it yields CASSEGQGQIYEQYF.

The CDR3 spells CASSQGTGGGEQYF. Here the CDR3 DNA reads TGCGCCAGCAGCCAGGGGACAGGGGGCGGTGAGCAGTACTTC. This chain uses TRBV4-3 with TRBJ2-7, with 12 bases that match TRBD1. The V segment lost 3 bases and the J segment 7 bases; nucleotides outside the gene matches: 4. This CDR3 spans 14 amino acids. Germline V gene sequence: CDR1 LGHNA, CDR2 YSLEER.

This chain connects TRBV28 to TRBJ1-1; D not certain. In germline, CDR1 is MDHEN, CDR2 SYDVKM. The length of the CDR3 is 12 residues. V shed 8 bases and J shed 1 base, with 8 bases lying between them. This CDR3 is CASCVRNTEAFF. CDR3 coding DNA: TGTGCCAGCTGTGTGAGGAACACTGAAGCTTTCTTT.

CDR3: CASSLTWVGNEQFF. The CDR3 coding sequence is TGTGCCAGCAGTTTAACTTGGGTGGGAAATGAGCAGTTCTTC. The V gene is TRBV28, the J gene TRBJ2-1; unclear D gene. Germline V gene lookup returns CDR1 MDHEN and CDR2 SYDVKM. V gave up 2 bases and J gave up 7 bases, with 12 bases separating them. The CDR3 length is 14 residues.

V is TRBV30 and J is TRBJ2-7; 7 nucleotides line up with TRBD1. J lost 1 base, V lost 5 bases, and 14 bases had no gene match. Germline lookup yields CDR1 GTSNPN and CDR2 SVGIG (reference sequence). This CDR3 contains 16 residues. CDR3 amino acids: CAWGPHDRVFSYEQYF. DNA for the CDR3: TGTGCCTGGGGTCCCCACGACAGGGTTTTTTCCTACGAGCAGTACTTC.

This chain connects TRBV6-5 to TRBJ1-1; no clear D. V dropped 2 bases and J dropped 5 bases, with 9 bases sitting between them. CDR1 is MNHEY, CDR2 SVGAGI, per germline. CDR3 length: 13 amino acids. CDR3 nucleotide sequence: TGTGCCAGCAGTTACGTAGTAGGGACTGAAGCTTTCTTT. It translates to CASSYVVGTEAFF.

The chain recombines TRBV4-3 with TRBJ2-1; the match to TRBD2 covers 7 bases. The CDR3 runs to 19 residues. The V gene end was trimmed by 0 bases and the J gene end by 3 bases; junction bases not matched to a gene: 14. CDR1 LGHNA and CDR2 YSLEER come from the germline V gene. As DNA, the CDR3 is TGCGCCAGCAGCCAAGAGTCGGCGGGAGCGGGGCACTTCTACAATGAGCAGTTCTTC. It encodes CASSQESAGAGHFYNEQFF.